Below, 30 T cell receptor beta chains from the same sample are listed, as sequenced in a study of T cell changes during pregnancy in multiple sclerosis. Clones were sequenced by immunoSEQ multiplex PCR, and TCRdb holds only the in-frame ones, with some missing. The sample consists of tens of thousands of clones, roughly 89% of them appearing once. The specimen comprised peripheral blood, sampled in the third trimester of pregnancy. The receptor source for this set is a female donor in good health, enrolled as a control in a pregnancy study.

The V call is TRBV30, the J call TRBJ1-1; possibly TRBD1 for D (5 bases). CDR3 length equals 13 residues. Looked up from germline, CDR1 is GTSNPN and CDR2 is SVGIG (reference sequence). V gave up 2 bases and J gave up 2 bases, with 9 bases separating them. In DNA form, the CDR3 reads TGTGCCTGGAGTCTGGGGCTTAACACTGAAGCTTTCTTT. It specifies CAWSLGLNTEAFF.

This rearrangement joins TRBV6-1 to TRBJ1-1; weak D call: TRBD1 (5 bases). There are 13 residues in the CDR3. V was cut by 3 bases and J by 3 bases, with 8 bases left in between. Per the germline V gene, CDR1 is MNHNS and CDR2 is SASEGT. CDR3 nucleotide sequence: TGTGCCAGCAGTGAGGGGCAGCACACTGAAGCTTTCTTT. Translating gives CASSEGQHTEAFF.

The V gene is TRBV19, the J gene TRBJ2-1; D ambiguous. CDR1 is LNHDA, CDR2 SQIVND, per germline (reference sequence). This CDR3 has 12 residues. V lost 4 bases and J lost 4, with 5 bases in between. In nucleotides, the CDR3 is TGTGCCAGTAGTACTGAGTACAATGAGCAGTTCTTC. Its translation is CASSTEYNEQFF.

The rearrangement links TRBV6-1 to TRBJ1-1; D is uncertain. Trimming pared 5 bases from V and 3 bases from J, leaving 13 bases between. Germline V gives CDR1 MNHNS, CDR2 SASEGT. The CDR3 consists of 14 residues. The CDR3 here is CASSPIIVDTEAFF. In DNA form, the CDR3 reads TGTGCCAGCAGTCCAATTATAGTGGACACTGAAGCTTTCTTT.

V is TRBV13 and J is TRBJ2-3; 11 nucleotides line up with TRBD2. CDR3 length: 17 residues. Germline loops: CDR1 PRHDT, CDR2 FYEKMQ (reference sequence). With V trimmed by 1 base and J by 8 bases, 11 bases remained unmatched. CDR3 sequence (DNA): TGTGCCAGCAGCTTAGTACGTACTAGCGGGGGCCTCCCTACGCAGTATTTT. Translated, it gives CASSLVRTSGGLPTQYF.

The rearrangement uses TRBV27 and TRBJ2-7; TRBD2 aligns across 8 bases. Germline V CDR1 and CDR2: MNHEY, SMNVEV (reference sequence). The CDR3 length is 13 residues. With 6 bases clipped from V and 2 bases from J, the junction kept 3 bases outside the gene matches. As DNA, the CDR3 is TGTGCCAGCAGCCCGGGACTAGCCTACGAGCAGTACTTC. Residues: CASSPGLAYEQYF.

This clone was recorded a few times. This rearrangement joins TRBV19 to TRBJ1-1; TRBD1 matches 7 bases. Trimming took 1 base from V and 4 from J; bases not matched to a gene: 6. Germline V gene data show CDR1 as LNHDA and CDR2 as SQIVND (reference sequence). This CDR3 is 15 amino acids long. CDR3 in DNA: TGTGCCAGTAGTATAGTCCACAGGGGTGGCACTGAAGCTTTCTTT. As protein: CASSIVHRGGTEAFF.

The rearrangement uses TRBV29-1 and TRBJ1-1, with a tentative D call TRBD1 (6 bases). The V gene lost 5 bases and the J gene lost 1 base, with 14 bases spanning the gap. Germline V gives CDR1 SQVTM, CDR2 ANQGSEA. CDR3 length equals 14 residues. In nucleotides, the CDR3 is TGCAGCGTTAGGTTGGGACACTCGAACACTGAAGCTTTCTTT. Translating gives CSVRLGHSNTEAFF. Based on the CDR3 plus reference TRBV29-1 and TRBJ1-1, the full variable domain is SAVISQKPSRDICQRGTSLTIQCQVDSQVTMMFWYRQQPGQSLTLIATANQGSEATYESGFVIDKFPISRPNLTFSTLTVSNMSPEDSSIYLCSVRLGHSNTEAFFGQGTRLTVV.

The chain employs TRBV9 and TRBJ1-4; D is unclear. The CDR3 consists of 14 residues. Trimming took off 6 bases at V and 7 bases at J, with 16 bases between the two ends. Per the germline V gene, CDR1 is SGDLS and CDR2 is YYNGEE. CDR3 nucleotide sequence: TGTGCCAGCACTCCCGGCGGTGGCAGTGAAAAACTGTTTTTT. Translating gives CASTPGGGSEKLFF.

In this sample, this clone turned up a few times. The rearrangement joins TRBV6-1 to TRBJ1-5; D unresolved. Germline-derived CDR1 and CDR2 are MNHNS and SASEGT. V gave up 1 base and J gave up 2 bases, with 9 bases separating them. The CDR3 contains 15 residues. CDR3 nucleotide sequence: TGTGCCAGCAGTGAAGAACCTACGGGCAATCAGCCCCAGCATTTT. This codes for CASSEEPTGNQPQHF.

This rearrangement joins TRBV5-4 to TRBJ1-2, with D perhaps matching TRBD1 (5 bases). The CDR3 is made up of 13 amino acids. From germline, CDR1 is SGHNT and CDR2 YYREEE (reference sequence). Trimming shortened V by 4 bases and J by 1 base, and 8 bases separated the two germline ends. The CDR3 sequence is CASSVDSNYGYTF. Written as DNA, the CDR3 is TGTGCCAGCAGCGTTGACAGTAACTATGGCTACACCTTC.

The V gene is TRBV10-3, the J gene TRBJ2-3, with 16 positions matching TRBD2. Trimming cost V 7 bases and J 4 bases; bases outside gene matches: 5. The CDR3 has 16 amino acids. Germline CDR1 and CDR2: ENHRY and SYGVKD. The CDR3 here is CAITGLAGGPADTQYF. In nucleotides, the CDR3 is TGTGCCATCACGGGACTAGCGGGGGGGCCGGCAGATACGCAGTATTTT.

The chain is built from TRBV27 and TRBJ1-1; 10 nucleotides line up with TRBD1. After removal of 5 bases from V and 4 bases from J, the junction contained 7 bases not matched to a gene. The V gene's germline CDR1 is MNHEY and CDR2 SMNVEV (reference sequence). The CDR3 is 15 residues long. This CDR3 is CASSPRQGASTEAFF. The CDR3 nucleotides are TGTGCCAGCAGTCCTCGACAGGGGGCGAGCACTGAAGCTTTCTTT.

This chain links TRBV10-3 with TRBJ2-7; 7 bases line up with TRBD2. The CDR3 runs to 13 residues. V lost 11 bases and J lost 3; bases outside the gene matches: 10. Germline V gene lookup returns CDR1 ENHRY and CDR2 SYGVKD. CDR3 sequence reads: CASLGGGSYEQYF. CDR3 sequence (DNA): TGTGCCTCCCTTGGCGGGGGAAGCTACGAGCAGTACTTC.

The chain combines TRBV2 with TRBJ1-4; maybe TRBD1 (5 bases). In germline, CDR1 is SNHLY, CDR2 FYNNEI. The CDR3 is made up of 15 amino acids. The ends were cut back, 7 bases at V and 3 bases at J, with 15 bases in the middle. The CDR3 coding sequence is TGTGCCAGCATCGTATTCAGGGCCTCTAATGAAAAACTGTTTTTT. Protein product: CASIVFRASNEKLFF.

This chain connects TRBV7-2 to TRBJ2-3, with a tentative D call TRBD2 (5 bases). V was trimmed by 3 bases and J by 0 bases, leaving 10 bases between them. Germline values: CDR1 SGHTA, CDR2 FQGNSA. The CDR3 covers 15 residues. The CDR3 reads CASSFRGTSTDTQYF. The CDR3, as DNA: TGTGCCAGCAGCTTTCGGGGAACTAGCACAGATACGCAGTATTTT. The full variable domain, completed using reference TRBV7-2 and TRBJ2-3, is GAGVSQSPSNKVTEKGKDVELRCDPISGHTALYWYRQSLGQGLEFLIYFQGNSAPDKSGLPSDRFSAERTGGSVSTLTIQRTQQEDSAVYLCASSFRGTSTDTQYFGPGTRLTVL.

J is TRBJ2-2 and V is TRBV14; D is possibly TRBD1 (6 bases). The CDR3 is 12 residues long. Per germline, CDR1 SGHDN and CDR2 FVKESK. V was shortened by 5 bases and J by 9 bases, with 10 bases between the two germline ends. The chain's CDR3 is CASSGGIRELFF. The CDR3 DNA follows: TGTGCCAGCAGCGGGGGCATCCGGGAGCTGTTTTTT.

The chain is built from TRBV2 and TRBJ1-5; maybe TRBD1 (6 bases). Per the germline V gene, CDR1 is SNHLY and CDR2 is FYNNEI. The germline V and J ends were trimmed by 6 bases and 3 bases, with 9 bases remaining between them. This CDR3 contains 13 residues. The CDR3 DNA is TGTGCCAGCAGAGGACAGTACAATCAGCCCCAGCATTTT. Amino acids: CASRGQYNQPQHF.

V usage is TRBV29-1 and J usage is TRBJ2-3; 10 bases match TRBD1. V lost 6 bases and J lost 2; bases outside the gene matches: 8. CDR1 and CDR2 (germline): SQVTM, ANQGSEA. The CDR3 has 15 residues. For the CDR3, the DNA is TGCAGCGTCGTCGGGACAGGGGAGAACACAGATACGCAGTATTTT. Its protein is CSVVGTGENTDTQYF.

This clone turned up a few times. The chain links TRBV6-1 to TRBJ1-2, with 7 bases lining up with TRBD1. The CDR3 totals 16 residues. CDR1 is MNHNS, CDR2 SASEGT, per germline. V shed 0 bases, J shed 1 base, and the junction held 5 bases outside the gene matches. CDR3 sequence: CASSEAGDRVNYGYTF. CDR3 in DNA: TGTGCCAGCAGTGAAGCCGGGGACAGAGTTAACTATGGCTACACCTTC.

V gene TRBV5-1 combines with J gene TRBJ2-7; 7 bases align to TRBD1. The germline CDR1 and CDR2 sequences are SGHRS and YFSETQ. V lost 1 base, J lost 4 bases, and 11 bases stayed unmatched. This CDR3 contains 16 residues. The CDR3 bases are TGCGCCAGCAGCTTGTTTTTTTCGGGCAGGGGGTACGAGCAGTACTTC. Encoded protein: CASSLFFSGRGYEQYF.

The chain is built from TRBV11-2 and TRBJ2-1; 9 nucleotides align to TRBD1. The CDR3 runs 16 residues. The germline CDR1 and CDR2 sequences are SGHAT and FQNNGV. V trimming: 5 bases; J trimming: 12 bases; junction bases outside the gene matches: 17. The CDR3 nucleotides are TGTGCCAGCAGCCCGGAGGGGACAGGGACCAGGTACGGGCAGTTCTTC. Translating gives CASSPEGTGTRYGQFF.

V and J are TRBV9 and TRBJ2-3, with TRBD2 matching 11 bases. The CDR3 spans 17 residues. The germline gives CDR1 SGDLS, CDR2 YYNGEE. Unmatched junction bases numbered 8, after V lost 0 bases and J lost 5 bases. DNA of the CDR3: TGTGCCAGCAGCGTAGATTTAGCGGGGGGGGTAGAAGATACGCAGTATTTT. Translating gives CASSVDLAGGVEDTQYF.

This rearrangement joins TRBV5-1 to TRBJ2-3; D perhaps matches TRBD2 (6 bases). There are 17 residues in the CDR3. V was clipped by 4 bases and J by 0 bases, with 18 bases between them. Germline V gene lookup returns CDR1 SGHRS and CDR2 YFSETQ. CDR3: CASSPYVGGTSTDTQYF. In DNA form, the CDR3 reads TGCGCCAGCAGCCCCTACGTTGGCGGGACTAGCACAGATACGCAGTATTTT.

CDR3 loop: CATQGFPASEQYF. The CDR3 region has the DNA TGTGCCACCCAAGGTTTTCCCGCTAGCGAGCAGTACTTC. The J gene is TRBJ2-7, the V gene TRBV15; D is ambiguous. Trimming pared 8 bases from V and 6 bases from J, leaving 17 bases between. The CDR3 covers 13 residues. Germline CDR1 is LNHNV and CDR2 is YYDKDF (reference sequence). Full variable domain (outside the CDR3, taken from reference TRBV15 and TRBJ2-7): DAMVIQNPRYQVTQFGKPVTLSCSQTLNHNVMYWYQQKSSQAPKLLFHYYDKDFNNEADTPDNFQSRRPNTSFCFLDIRSPGLGDTAMYLCATQGFPASEQYFGPGTRLTVT.

CDR3: CASRYTGIGYTF. The CDR3 coding sequence is TGTGCCAGCAGGTATACAGGGATTGGCTACACCTTC. This rearrangement joins TRBV2 to TRBJ1-2; possible D gene TRBD1, 6 bases. Germline V gene data show CDR1 as SNHLY and CDR2 as FYNNEI. Trimming shortened V by 6 bases and J by 7 bases, and 12 bases separated the two germline ends. The CDR3 is 12 amino acids.

This sequence joins TRBV5-1 and TRBJ1-1; 7 bases match TRBD1. Germline V CDR1 and CDR2: SGHRS, YFSETQ. Trimming took 4 bases from V and 3 from J; bases not matched to a gene: 9. The CDR3 has 15 amino acids. The CDR3 loop reads CASSTRQGKDTEAFF. CDR3 nucleotides: TGCGCCAGCAGCACCCGACAGGGTAAGGACACTGAAGCTTTCTTT.

The chain recombines TRBV18 with TRBJ2-7; D is ambiguous. The CDR3 runs to 12 residues. Germline V gene lookup returns CDR1 KGHSH and CDR2 LQKENI. V was pared by 3 bases and J by 4 bases, with 7 bases between. The CDR3 DNA reads as TGTGCCAGCTCACCCGGTGAGTACGAGCAGTACTTC. It codes for CASSPGEYEQYF.

The rearrangement links TRBV5-1 to TRBJ2-1, with a possible D match to TRBD2 (5 bases). The CDR3 is 15 residues long. CDR1 SGHRS and CDR2 YFSETQ come from the germline V gene. V shed 0 bases and J shed 6 bases, with 13 bases lying between them. In DNA form, the CDR3 reads TGCGCCAGCAGCTTGGCCTCAAGGACTCTCAATGAGCAGTTCTTC. Its protein is CASSLASRTLNEQFF.

The J gene is TRBJ1-1, the V gene TRBV7-9, with TRBD1 as a possible D gene (5 bases). V lost 5 bases to trimming and J lost 2 bases, with 9 bases between them. In germline, CDR1 is SEHNR, CDR2 FQNEAQ (reference sequence). The CDR3 length is 13 residues. CDR3 sequence reads: CASSLQGNTEAFF. CDR3 nucleotides: TGTGCCAGCAGCCTCCAGGGAAACACTGAAGCTTTCTTT.